The 26 T cell receptor beta chains below were found in one sample sequenced in a study of cytomegalovirus exposure and HLA in healthy donors (dated by TCRdb to the late 2010s). The library was produced with the immunoSEQ multiplex PCR assay. A mixture of 60 forward primers for TCR Vbeta segments and 13 reverse primers for TCR Jbeta segments was used in the multiplex PCR. Imported from immuneACCESS, the table was reduced by TCRdb to in-frame sequences with V and J called. These copies leave out some clones; in studies compared against another copy, an unresolved V gene accounts for under half, and the cause of the remainder is not known. This sample gives more than 80,000 clones in total; over 70% of them show up just once. The top ten clones comprise 1% to 1.5% of the sample. Specimen: PBMCs. The receptors derive from a girl aged 2 to 10 in good health and CMV-seropositive.

The V and J genes are TRBV30 and TRBJ1-3; D may be TRBD1 (5 bases). In germline, CDR1 is GTSNPN, CDR2 SVGIG (reference sequence). This CDR3 is built from 11 residues. V was cut by 7 bases and J by 2 bases, with 6 bases left in between. CDR3 bases: TGTGCCTCCAGGGCTGGAAACACCATATATTTT. This translates into CASRAGNTIYF.

The chain links TRBV7-2 to TRBJ2-6, with a weak D call TRBD2 (6 bases). Between the trimmed V and J ends, which lost 5 bases and 2 bases, there was a span of 10 bases. This CDR3 has 15 amino acids. Germline V CDR1 and CDR2: SGHTA, FQGNSA. The CDR3 DNA sequence: TGTGCCAGCAGCCTGAGGAGGGCTGGGGCCAACGTCCTGACTTTC. It codes for CASSLRRAGANVLTF.

J is TRBJ2-1 and V is TRBV7-8; no firm D call. Germline V lookup: CDR1 SGHVS, CDR2 FQNEAQ. The CDR3 spans 13 residues. The V end was cut by 1 base, the J end by 6 bases, with 7 bases between. CDR3 nucleotide sequence: TGTGCCAGCAGCTTAGTTCCCTCCAATGAGCAGTTCTTC. The encoded protein is CASSLVPSNEQFF.

The J gene is TRBJ1-1, the V gene TRBV19, with D possibly TRBD1 on 5 matching bases. The CDR3 is 13 amino acids. Trimming stripped 11 bases from V and 1 base from J, with 14 bases between. Germline V lookup: CDR1 LNHDA, CDR2 SQIVND (reference sequence). CDR3 nucleotides: TGTGCCGGTACTCTAGGGGCGAACACTGAAGCTTTCTTT. Its translation: CAGTLGANTEAFF.

The chain employs TRBV5-4 and TRBJ2-1; maybe TRBD1 (5 bases). Germline lookup yields CDR1 SGHNT and CDR2 YYREEE (reference sequence). The V end was cut by 1 base, the J end by 4 bases, with 12 bases between. This CDR3 is 15 amino acids long. The CDR3 DNA follows: TGTGCCAGCAGCTTGACAGGTTACCTTTACAATGAGCAGTTCTTC. Encoded protein: CASSLTGYLYNEQFF.

The chain links TRBV30 to TRBJ1-5; TRBD1 might be the D (6 bases). This CDR3 has 15 residues. Germline V lookup: CDR1 GTSNPN, CDR2 SVGIG (reference sequence). Trimming cost V 0 bases and J 6 bases, with 15 bases left between them. This chain's CDR3 is CAWSVRQGLTQPQHF. Here the CDR3 DNA reads TGTGCCTGGAGTGTACGGCAGGGGCTAACTCAGCCCCAGCATTTT.

The chain recombines TRBV10-2 with TRBJ2-1, with TRBD2 matching over 11 bases. V was pared by 6 bases and J by 11 bases, with 6 bases of the junction left unmatched. Looked up from germline, CDR1 is WSHSY and CDR2 is SAAADI. This CDR3 region has 13 residues. The CDR3 nucleotides read TGCGCCAGCAGACTAGCGGGAGTAGTTAAGCAGTTCTTC. Translated, it gives CASRLAGVVKQFF.

The chain uses TRBV5-6 and TRBJ1-5; TRBD1 aligns across 8 bases. Losses at the gene ends were 4 bases for V and 4 bases for J; bases not matched to a gene: 7. Germline V lookup: CDR1 SGHDT, CDR2 YYEEEE. This CDR3 region has 15 residues. The DNA for the CDR3 is TGTGCCAGCAGCGTGGGGGGACAGGTAAATCAGCCCCAGCATTTT. This encodes CASSVGGQVNQPQHF.

This clone was recorded once. This chain connects TRBV28 to TRBJ2-1; 8 bases align to TRBD2. This CDR3 contains 14 residues. Germline assignment: CDR1 MDHEN and CDR2 SYDVKM. V shed 4 bases, J shed 5 bases, and the junction held 4 bases outside the gene matches. CDR3 nucleotide sequence: TGTGCCAGCAGTTACCAGCGGGGGAACAATGAGCAGTTCTTC. Protein sequence: CASSYQRGNNEQFF.

This clone was recorded a few times. The chain combines TRBV30 with TRBJ2-1, with 11 bases aligning to TRBD1. Germline V gene sequence: CDR1 GTSNPN, CDR2 SVGIG (reference sequence). The length of the CDR3 is 18 residues. V trimming: 3 bases; J trimming: 0 bases; junction bases outside the gene matches: 10. The CDR3 region is CAWRDRGPSLSSYNEQFF. In DNA form, the CDR3 reads TGTGCCTGGAGGGACAGGGGGCCCTCCCTTAGCTCCTACAATGAGCAGTTCTTC. Complete variable domain (other parts from reference TRBV30 and TRBJ2-1): SQTIHQWPATLVQPVGSPLSLECTVEGTSNPNLYWYRQAAGRGLQLLFYSVGIGQISSEVPQNLSASRPQDRQFILSSKKLLLSDSGFYLCAWRDRGPSLSSYNEQFFGPGTRLTVL.

V is TRBV29-1 and J is TRBJ1-1; D is unclear. Trimming took off 7 bases at V and 0 bases at J, with 9 bases between the two ends. The length of the CDR3 is 12 residues. Germline values: CDR1 SQVTM, CDR2 ANQGSEA. CDR3 region: CSARTVNTEAFF. CDR3 bases: TGCAGCGCCCGAACAGTGAACACTGAAGCTTTCTTT.

The V call is TRBV18, the J call TRBJ2-1; TRBD1 agrees at 10 bases. CDR3 length: 15 residues. The trim removed 3 bases at V and 4 bases at J, leaving 3 bases unmatched. Germline lookup yields CDR1 KGHSH and CDR2 LQKENI. The CDR3 DNA follows: TGTGCCAGCTCACCCGCGGGACAGGGGTACAATGAGCAGTTCTTC. Its translation: CASSPAGQGYNEQFF.

The rearrangement joins TRBV30 to TRBJ2-5, with TRBD2 as a possible D gene (6 bases). The germline gives CDR1 GTSNPN, CDR2 SVGIG (reference sequence). Trimming shortened V by 0 bases and J by 3 bases, and 20 bases separated the two germline ends. The CDR3 has 17 amino acids. CDR3 in DNA: TGTGCCTGGAGTGTACGAGTAGCGGCTTGGGGTAAAGAGACCCAGTACTTC. It encodes CAWSVRVAAWGKETQYF.

In its sample, this clone was seen a few times. V and J are TRBV6-5 and TRBJ1-5; D gene ambiguous. The CDR3 sequence is 15 residues long. In germline, CDR1 is MNHEY, CDR2 SVGAGI. V was pared by 0 bases and J by 7 bases, with 13 bases between. The CDR3: CASSYSSVSRQPQHF. CDR3 bases: TGTGCCAGCAGTTACTCGTCGGTGAGTCGACAGCCCCAGCATTTT.

The CDR3 nucleotides read TGTGCCAGCAGTTTAGGGACTAGCGGGAGAGTGGAGGAGACCCAGTACTTC. It codes for CASSLGTSGRVEETQYF. The chain joins TRBV28 to TRBJ2-5; 14 nucleotides align to TRBD2. Germline CDR1 reads MDHEN; CDR2 reads SYDVKM. Germline trimming cut 2 bases from V and 5 bases from J; bases unmatched to any gene: 7. This CDR3 comprises 17 residues.

This clone appeared a few times. The rearrangement joins TRBV25-1 to TRBJ2-5; the match to TRBD1 covers 7 bases. Germline assignment: CDR1 MGHDK and CDR2 SYGVNS. The CDR3 sequence is 15 residues long. After removal of 4 bases from V and 0 bases from J, the junction contained 5 bases not matched to a gene. CDR3 loop: CASSVEQGYQETQYF. The CDR3 region has the DNA TGTGCCAGCAGTGTGGAACAGGGGTACCAAGAGACCCAGTACTTC. Drawing the rest from reference TRBV25-1 and TRBJ2-5, the complete variable domain is EADIYQTPRYLVIGTGKKITLECSQTMGHDKMYWYQQDPGMELHLIHYSYGVNSTEKGDLSSESTVSRIRTEHFPLTLESARPSHTSQYLCASSVEQGYQETQYFGPGTRLLVL.

The rearrangement uses TRBV7-9 and TRBJ2-7; 10 bases are a match to TRBD1. V lost 4 bases to trimming and J lost 5 bases; unmatched junction nucleotides: 11. Germline V gives CDR1 SEHNR, CDR2 FQNEAQ (reference sequence). CDR3 length equals 16 residues. The CDR3 DNA follows: TGTGCCAGCAGCTGGGCTATCCGGGACAGGGGTCACGAGCAGTACTTC. Translation gives CASSWAIRDRGHEQYF.

This clone has only a few counts. The gene calls are TRBV6-5 and TRBJ1-5; weak D call: TRBD1 (5 bases). V dropped 6 bases and J dropped 4 bases, with 10 bases sitting between them. The CDR3 totals 13 residues. Germline V gives CDR1 MNHEY, CDR2 SVGAGI. Here the CDR3 DNA reads TGTGCCAGCAGCAGGGATGGGAATCAGCCCCAGCATTTT. This codes for CASSRDGNQPQHF.

This clone was counted only a few times. The chain employs TRBV4-3 and TRBJ1-1, with 9 bases lining up with TRBD1. This CDR3 comprises 16 residues. Germline values: CDR1 LGHNA, CDR2 YSLEER. J gave up 5 bases and V 0 bases, and 7 bases lay outside the gene matches. In DNA form, the CDR3 reads TGCGCCAGCAGCCAAGACGGTACAGGGGGCTATACTGAAGCTTTCTTT. Encoded protein: CASSQDGTGGYTEAFF.

The J gene is TRBJ2-1, the V gene TRBV4-2; a possible D gene is TRBD2 (5 bases). Trimming took off 0 bases at V and 3 bases at J, with 15 bases between the two ends. CDR3 size: 17 residues. Germline lookup yields CDR1 LGHNA and CDR2 YNFKEQ. This chain's CDR3 is CASSQDLFAAGYNEQFF. The CDR3 DNA follows: TGTGCCAGCAGCCAAGATTTGTTTGCGGCGGGCTACAATGAGCAGTTCTTC.

The rearrangement uses TRBV27 and TRBJ1-5; TRBD1 agrees at 7 bases. J was trimmed by 2 bases and V by 5 bases; bases with no gene match: 12. Germline V gene data show CDR1 as MNHEY and CDR2 as SMNVEV (reference sequence). This CDR3 is built from 17 residues. CDR3 bases: TGTGCCAGCAGTCCAAACCCCGGGACAGTTGGCAATCAGCCCCAGCATTTT. This translates into CASSPNPGTVGNQPQHF.

This clone was found a few times. The chain uses TRBV29-1 and TRBJ2-6; tentative D call: TRBD1 (6 bases). Between the trimmed V and J ends, which lost 5 bases and 0 bases, there was a span of 17 bases. Germline CDR1 is SQVTM and CDR2 is ANQGSEA. The CDR3 loop spans 17 amino acids. The CDR3 nucleotides read TGCAGCGTTTCGTCCGGGACACCCAGCTCTGGGGCCAACGTCCTGACTTTC. Protein sequence: CSVSSGTPSSGANVLTF.

The chain recombines TRBV2 with TRBJ2-6; D gene uncertain. The CDR3 has 15 residues. The V gene's germline CDR1 is SNHLY and CDR2 FYNNEI. Trimming cost V 9 bases and J 5 bases, with 17 bases left between them. This CDR3 is CARESQVYWANVLTF. The CDR3 DNA reads as TGTGCCAGAGAAAGTCAAGTGTACTGGGCCAACGTCCTGACTTTC.

This clone was detected a few times. The chain couples TRBV28 to TRBJ2-7; a weak D match, TRBD1 (7 bases). This CDR3 contains 15 residues. The germline CDR1 and CDR2 sequences are MDHEN and SYDVKM. Trimming removed 2 bases from V and 6 bases from J, with 17 bases in between. CDR3: CASSLVRAGGTEQYF. The CDR3 nucleotides read TGTGCCAGCAGTTTAGTTCGGGCAGGGGGGACCGAGCAGTACTTC.

The J gene is TRBJ2-7, the V gene TRBV29-1; TRBD1 agrees at 9 bases. J gave up 5 bases and V 7 bases, and 6 bases lay outside the gene matches. The CDR3 runs to 12 residues. Looked up from germline, CDR1 is SQVTM and CDR2 is ANQGSEA. The CDR3 DNA follows: TGCAGCGCCCAAAGGGACAGGGACGAGCAGTACTTC. This translates into CSAQRDRDEQYF.

This chain connects TRBV6-5 to TRBJ2-5; 9 bases align to TRBD2. CDR3 length: 15 amino acids. CDR1 MNHEY and CDR2 SVGAGI come from the germline V gene. Trimming removed 6 bases from V and 5 bases from J; junction bases left unmatched: 10. DNA of the CDR3: TGTGCCAGCAGACGAGGCGGGAGGGGGTGGGAGACCCAGTACTTC. Translation gives CASRRGGRGWETQYF.